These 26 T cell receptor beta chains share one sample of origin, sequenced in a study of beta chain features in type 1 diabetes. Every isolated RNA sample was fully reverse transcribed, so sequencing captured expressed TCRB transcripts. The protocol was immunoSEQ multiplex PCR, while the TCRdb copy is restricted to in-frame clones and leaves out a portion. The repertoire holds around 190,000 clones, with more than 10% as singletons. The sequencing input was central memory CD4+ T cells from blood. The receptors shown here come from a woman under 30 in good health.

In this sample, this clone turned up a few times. CDR3 amino acids: CASSQRQGGDTQYF. CDR3 DNA sequence: TGTGCCAGCAGCCAACGTCAGGGCGGCGATACGCAGTATTTT. The V and J genes are TRBV14 and TRBJ2-3, with D perhaps TRBD1 (5 bases). This CDR3 comprises 14 residues. Germline V gene lookup returns CDR1 SGHDN and CDR2 FVKESK. V lost 2 bases and J 6 bases, leaving 12 bases between the germline ends.

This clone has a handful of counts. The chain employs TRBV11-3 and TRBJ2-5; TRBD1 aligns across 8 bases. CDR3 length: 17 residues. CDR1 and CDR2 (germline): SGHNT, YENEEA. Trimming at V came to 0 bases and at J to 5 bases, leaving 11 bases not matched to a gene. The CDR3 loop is CASSLDVRQGAWETQYF. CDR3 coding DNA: TGTGCCAGCAGCTTAGATGTTCGGCAGGGGGCTTGGGAGACCCAGTACTTC.

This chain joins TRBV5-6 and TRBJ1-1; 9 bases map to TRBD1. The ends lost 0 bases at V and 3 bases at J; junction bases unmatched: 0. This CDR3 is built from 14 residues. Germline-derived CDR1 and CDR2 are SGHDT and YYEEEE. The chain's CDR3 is CASSLGTGDTEAFF. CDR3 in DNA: TGTGCCAGCAGCTTGGGGACAGGGGACACTGAAGCTTTCTTT. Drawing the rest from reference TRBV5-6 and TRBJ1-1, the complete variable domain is DAGVTQSPTHLIKTRGQQVTLRCSPKSGHDTVSWYQQALGQGPQFIFQYYEEEERQRGNFPDRFSGHQFPNYSSELNVNALLLGDSALYLCASSLGTGDTEAFFGQGTRLTVV.

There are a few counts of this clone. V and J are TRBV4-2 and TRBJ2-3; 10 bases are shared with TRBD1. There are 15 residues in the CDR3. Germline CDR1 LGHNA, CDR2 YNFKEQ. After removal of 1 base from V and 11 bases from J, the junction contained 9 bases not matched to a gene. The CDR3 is CASSQAGTGEVKQYF. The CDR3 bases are TGTGCCAGCAGCCAAGCCGGGACAGGGGAGGTGAAGCAGTATTTT.

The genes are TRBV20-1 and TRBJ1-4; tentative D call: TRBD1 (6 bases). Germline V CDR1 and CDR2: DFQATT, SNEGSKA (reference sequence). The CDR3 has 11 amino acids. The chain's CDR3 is CSRNQGEKLFF. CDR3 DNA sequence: TGCAGCCGGAACCAGGGGGAAAAACTGTTTTTT.

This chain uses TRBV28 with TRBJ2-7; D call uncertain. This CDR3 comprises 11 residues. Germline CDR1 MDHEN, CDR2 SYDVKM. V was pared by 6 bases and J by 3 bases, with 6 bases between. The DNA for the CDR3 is TGTGCCAGCAGCTTACACTACGAGCAGTACTTC. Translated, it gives CASSLHYEQYF.

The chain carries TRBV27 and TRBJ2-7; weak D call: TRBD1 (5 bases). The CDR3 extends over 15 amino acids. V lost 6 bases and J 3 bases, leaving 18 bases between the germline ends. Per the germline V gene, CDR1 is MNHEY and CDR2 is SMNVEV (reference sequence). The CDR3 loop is CASSPLDSAHYEQYF. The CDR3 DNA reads TGTGCCAGCAGCCCACTCGACAGTGCCCACTACGAGCAGTACTTC.

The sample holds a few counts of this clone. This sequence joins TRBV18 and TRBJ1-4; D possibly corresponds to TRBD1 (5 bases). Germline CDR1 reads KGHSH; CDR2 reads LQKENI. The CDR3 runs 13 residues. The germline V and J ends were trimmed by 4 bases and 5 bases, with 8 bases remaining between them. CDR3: CASSRQGNEKLFF. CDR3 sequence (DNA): TGTGCCAGCTCACGGCAGGGAAATGAAAAACTGTTTTTT. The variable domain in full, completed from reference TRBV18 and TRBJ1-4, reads NAGVMQNPRHLVRRRGQEARLRCSPMKGHSHVYWYRQLPEEGLKFMVYLQKENIIDESGMPKERFSAEFPKEGPSILRIQQVVRGDSAAYFCASSRQGNEKLFFGSGTQLSVL.

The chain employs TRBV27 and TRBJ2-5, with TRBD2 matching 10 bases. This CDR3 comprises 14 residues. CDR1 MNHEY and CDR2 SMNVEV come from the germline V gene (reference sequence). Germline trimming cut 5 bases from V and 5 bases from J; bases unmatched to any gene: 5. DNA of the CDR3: TGTGCCAGCAGTAAACTAGCGGGAAGGGAGACCCAGTACTTC. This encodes CASSKLAGRETQYF.

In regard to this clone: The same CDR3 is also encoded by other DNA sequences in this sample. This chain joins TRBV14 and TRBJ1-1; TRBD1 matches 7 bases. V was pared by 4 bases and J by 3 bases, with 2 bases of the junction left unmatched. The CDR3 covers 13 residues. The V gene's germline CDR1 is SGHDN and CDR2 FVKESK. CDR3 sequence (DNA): TGTGCCAGCAGCCGACAGGGATACACTGAAGCTTTCTTT. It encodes CASSRQGYTEAFF.

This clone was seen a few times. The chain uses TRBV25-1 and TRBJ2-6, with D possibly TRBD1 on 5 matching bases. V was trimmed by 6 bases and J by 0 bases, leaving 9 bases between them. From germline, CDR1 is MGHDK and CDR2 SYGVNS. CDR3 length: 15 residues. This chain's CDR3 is CASSRDSSGANVLTF. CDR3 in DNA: TGTGCCAGCAGCCGCGACAGCTCTGGGGCCAACGTCCTGACTTTC.

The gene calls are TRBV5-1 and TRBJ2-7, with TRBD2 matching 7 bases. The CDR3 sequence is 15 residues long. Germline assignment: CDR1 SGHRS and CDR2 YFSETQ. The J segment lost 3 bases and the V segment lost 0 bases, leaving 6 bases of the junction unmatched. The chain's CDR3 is CASSLVSSGSYEQYF. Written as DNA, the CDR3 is TGCGCCAGCAGCTTGGTCTCTAGCGGCAGCTACGAGCAGTACTTC.

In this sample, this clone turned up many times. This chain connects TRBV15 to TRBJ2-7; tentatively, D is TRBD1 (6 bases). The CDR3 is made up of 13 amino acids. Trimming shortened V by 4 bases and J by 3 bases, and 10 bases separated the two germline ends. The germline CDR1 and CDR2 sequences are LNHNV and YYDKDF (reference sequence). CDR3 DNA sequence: TGTGCCACCAGCACTGGGGGCGTCTACGAGCAGTACTTC. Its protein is CATSTGGVYEQYF.

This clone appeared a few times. The CDR3 sequence is CASSFHSSTDTQYF. The CDR3 DNA sequence: TGTGCCAGCAGCTTTCACTCGTCCACAGATACGCAGTATTTT. This chain uses TRBV7-2 with TRBJ2-3, with unresolved D. The germline V gene has CDR1 SGHTA and CDR2 FQGNSA. V was pared by 3 bases and J by 2 bases, with 9 bases between. The CDR3 length is 14 residues.

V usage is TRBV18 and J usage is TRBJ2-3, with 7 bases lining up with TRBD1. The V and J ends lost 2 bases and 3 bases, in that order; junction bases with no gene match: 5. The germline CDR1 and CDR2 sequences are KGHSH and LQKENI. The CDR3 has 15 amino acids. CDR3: CASSPRQGPTDTQYF. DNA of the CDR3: TGTGCCAGCTCACCAAGACAGGGTCCGACAGATACGCAGTATTTT.

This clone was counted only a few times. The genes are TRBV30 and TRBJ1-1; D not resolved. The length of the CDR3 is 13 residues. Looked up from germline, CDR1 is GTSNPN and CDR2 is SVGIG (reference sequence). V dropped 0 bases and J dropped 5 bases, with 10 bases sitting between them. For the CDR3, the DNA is TGTGCCTGGAGTGTACTAGGAGGGACTGAAGCTTTCTTT. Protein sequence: CAWSVLGGTEAFF.

CDR3 region: CASSQGATNEKLFF. The CDR3 bases are TGTGCCAGCAGCCAGGGGGCAACTAATGAAAAACTGTTTTTT. The chain is built from TRBV7-9 and TRBJ1-4; 7 bases map to TRBD1. CDR1 is SEHNR and CDR2 is FQNEAQ in the germline V gene (reference sequence). The CDR3 is made up of 14 amino acids. V was clipped by 5 bases and J by 0 bases; unmatched bases: 0.

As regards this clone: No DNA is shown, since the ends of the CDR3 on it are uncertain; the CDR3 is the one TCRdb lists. Here the CDR3 reads CASSEAWGQGTFF. The rearrangement links TRBV6-1 to TRBJ1-1; the table's D call, TRBD1, has no DNA check behind it. Germline values: CDR1 MNHNS, CDR2 SASEGT. A total of 13 residues make up the CDR3, ends included.

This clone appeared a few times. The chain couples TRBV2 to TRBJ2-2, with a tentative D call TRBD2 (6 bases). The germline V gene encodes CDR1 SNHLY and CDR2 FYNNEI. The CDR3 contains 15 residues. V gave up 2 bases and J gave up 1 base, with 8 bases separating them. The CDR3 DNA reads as TGTGCCAGCAGTGAATGGGGGGTGAACACCGGGGAGCTGTTTTTT. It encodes CASSEWGVNTGELFF. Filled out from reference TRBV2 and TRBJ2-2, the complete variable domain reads EPEVTQTPSHQVTQMGQEVILRCVPISNHLYFYWYRQILGQKVEFLVSFYNNEISEKSEIFDDQFSVERPDGSNFTLKIRSTKLEDSAMYFCASSEWGVNTGELFFGEGSRLTVL.

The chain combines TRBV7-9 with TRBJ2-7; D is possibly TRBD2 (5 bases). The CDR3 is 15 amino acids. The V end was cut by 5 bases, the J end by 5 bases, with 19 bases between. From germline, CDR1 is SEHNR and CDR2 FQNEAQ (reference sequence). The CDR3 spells CASSPDSARSHEQYF. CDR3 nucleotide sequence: TGTGCCAGCAGCCCTGATAGCGCGAGATCCCACGAGCAGTACTTC.

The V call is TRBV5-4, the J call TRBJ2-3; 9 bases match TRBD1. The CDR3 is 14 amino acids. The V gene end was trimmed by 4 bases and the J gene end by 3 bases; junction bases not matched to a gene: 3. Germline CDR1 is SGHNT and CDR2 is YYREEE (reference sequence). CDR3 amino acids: CASSHRGQTDTQYF. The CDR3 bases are TGTGCCAGCAGCCACAGGGGGCAAACAGATACGCAGTATTTT. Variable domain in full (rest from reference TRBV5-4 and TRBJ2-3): ETGVTQSPTHLIKTRGQQVTLRCSSQSGHNTVSWYQQALGQGPQFIFQYYREEENGRGNFPPRFSGLQFPNYSSELNVNALELDDSALYLCASSHRGQTDTQYFGPGTRLTVL.

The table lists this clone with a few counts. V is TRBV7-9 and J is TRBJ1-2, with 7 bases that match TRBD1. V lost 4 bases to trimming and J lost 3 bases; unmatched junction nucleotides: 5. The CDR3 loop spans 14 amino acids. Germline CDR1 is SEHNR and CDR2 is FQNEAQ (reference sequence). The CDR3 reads CASSSDRDHYGYTF. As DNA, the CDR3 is TGTGCCAGCAGCTCCGACAGGGATCACTATGGCTACACCTTC.

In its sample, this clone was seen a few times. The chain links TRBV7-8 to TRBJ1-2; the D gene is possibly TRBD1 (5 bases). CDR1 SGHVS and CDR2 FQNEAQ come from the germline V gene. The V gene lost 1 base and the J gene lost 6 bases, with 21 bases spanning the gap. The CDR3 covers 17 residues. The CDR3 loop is CASSLEVSAGRSHGYTF. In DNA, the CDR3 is TGTGCCAGCAGCTTAGAAGTTTCCGCAGGGCGAAGCCATGGCTACACCTTC.

The CDR3 nucleotides are TGTGCCAGCAGCCAAGACCGGGGGGCGAATGAAAAACTGTTTTTT. This encodes CASSQDRGANEKLFF. This chain connects TRBV7-2 to TRBJ1-4; weak D call: TRBD1 (6 bases). V lost 5 bases and J 5 bases, leaving 15 bases between the germline ends. CDR3 size: 15 residues. Germline-derived CDR1 and CDR2 are SGHTA and FQGNSA.

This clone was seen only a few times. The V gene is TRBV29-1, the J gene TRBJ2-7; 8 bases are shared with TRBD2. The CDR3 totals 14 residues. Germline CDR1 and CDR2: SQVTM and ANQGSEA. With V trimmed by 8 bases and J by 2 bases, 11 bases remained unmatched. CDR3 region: CSRTSGTRTYEQYF. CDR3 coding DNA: TGCAGCCGAACTAGCGGAACCAGGACCTACGAGCAGTACTTC.

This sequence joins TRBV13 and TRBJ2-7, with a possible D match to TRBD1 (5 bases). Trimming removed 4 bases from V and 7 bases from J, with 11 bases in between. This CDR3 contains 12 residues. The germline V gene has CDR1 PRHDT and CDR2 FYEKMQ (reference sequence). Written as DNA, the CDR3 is TGTGCCAGCAGCTCGCGCAGGGAAGAGCAGTACTTC. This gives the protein CASSSRREEQYF.